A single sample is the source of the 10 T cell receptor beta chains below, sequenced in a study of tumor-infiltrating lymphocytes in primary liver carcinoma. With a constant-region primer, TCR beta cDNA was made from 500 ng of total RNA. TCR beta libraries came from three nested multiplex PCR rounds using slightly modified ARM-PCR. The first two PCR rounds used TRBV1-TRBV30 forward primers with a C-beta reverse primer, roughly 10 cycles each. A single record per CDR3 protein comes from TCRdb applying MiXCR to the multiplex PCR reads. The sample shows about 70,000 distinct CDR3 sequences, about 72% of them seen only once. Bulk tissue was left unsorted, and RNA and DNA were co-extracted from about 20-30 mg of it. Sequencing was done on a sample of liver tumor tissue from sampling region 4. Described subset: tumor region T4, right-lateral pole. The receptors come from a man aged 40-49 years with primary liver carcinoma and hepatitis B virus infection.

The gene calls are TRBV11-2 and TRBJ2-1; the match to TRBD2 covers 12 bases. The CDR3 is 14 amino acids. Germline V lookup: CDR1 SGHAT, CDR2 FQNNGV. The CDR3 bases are TGTGTCAACAGCTTGGATACTAGCGGGAGGTCTCTGTTCTTC. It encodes CVNSLDTSGRSLFF.

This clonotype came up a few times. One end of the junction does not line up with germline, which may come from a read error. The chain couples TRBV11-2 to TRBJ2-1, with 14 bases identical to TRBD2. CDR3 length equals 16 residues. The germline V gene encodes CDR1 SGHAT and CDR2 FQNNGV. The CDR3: CAGSYSSTSGRGGEFF. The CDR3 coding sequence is TGTGCCGGCAGCTACTCTTCGACTAGCGGGAGGGGAGGTGAGTTCTTC.

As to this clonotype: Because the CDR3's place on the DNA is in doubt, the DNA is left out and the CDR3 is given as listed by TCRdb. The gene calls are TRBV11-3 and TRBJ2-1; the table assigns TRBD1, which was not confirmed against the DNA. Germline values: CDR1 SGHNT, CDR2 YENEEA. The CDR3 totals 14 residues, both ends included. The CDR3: CASSLVGQGNEYLF.

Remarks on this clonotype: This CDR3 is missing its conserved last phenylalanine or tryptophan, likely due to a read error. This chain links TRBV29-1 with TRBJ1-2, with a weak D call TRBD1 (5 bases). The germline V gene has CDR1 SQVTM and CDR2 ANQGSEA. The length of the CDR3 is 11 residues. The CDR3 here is CSGHVGYGYTL. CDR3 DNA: TGTAGCGGACACGTGGGCTATGGCTACACCCTC.

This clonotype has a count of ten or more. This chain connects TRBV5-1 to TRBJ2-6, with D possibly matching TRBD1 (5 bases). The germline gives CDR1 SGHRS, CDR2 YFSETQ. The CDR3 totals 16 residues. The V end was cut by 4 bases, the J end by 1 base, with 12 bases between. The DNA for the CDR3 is TGCGCCAGCAGCCTGACGACAGTTTCTGGGGCCAACGTCCTGACTTTC. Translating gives CASSLTTVSGANVLTF.

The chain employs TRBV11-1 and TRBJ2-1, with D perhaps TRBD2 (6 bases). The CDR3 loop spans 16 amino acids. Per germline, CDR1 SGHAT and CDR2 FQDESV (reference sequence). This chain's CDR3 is CGNSLGLGLPAHEQFF. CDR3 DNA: TGTGGCAATAGCTTAGGCCTGGGACTTCCTGCGCATGAGCAGTTCTTC.

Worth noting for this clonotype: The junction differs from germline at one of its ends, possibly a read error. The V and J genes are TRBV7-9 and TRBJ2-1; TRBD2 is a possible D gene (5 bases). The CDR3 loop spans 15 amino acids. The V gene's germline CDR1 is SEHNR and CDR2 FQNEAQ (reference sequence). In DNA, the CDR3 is TGTGTCAGCAGCTTAGTTGTTAGCGACTACAATGAGCAGTTCTTC. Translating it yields CVSSLVVSDYNEQFF.

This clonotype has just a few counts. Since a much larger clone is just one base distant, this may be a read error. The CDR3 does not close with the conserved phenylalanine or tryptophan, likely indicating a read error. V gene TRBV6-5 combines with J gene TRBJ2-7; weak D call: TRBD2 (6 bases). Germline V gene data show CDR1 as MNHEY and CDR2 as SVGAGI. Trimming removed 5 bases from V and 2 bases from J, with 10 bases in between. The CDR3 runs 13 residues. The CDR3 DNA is TGTGCCAGCAGTCGGGACTTAACCTACGAGCAGTACTTA. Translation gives CASSRDLTYEQYL.

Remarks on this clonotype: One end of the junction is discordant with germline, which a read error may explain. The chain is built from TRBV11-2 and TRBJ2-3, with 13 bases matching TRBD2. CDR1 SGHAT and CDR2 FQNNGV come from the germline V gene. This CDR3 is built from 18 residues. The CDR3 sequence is CANSLTTSGGAGRYTQYF. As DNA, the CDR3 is TGTGCCAACAGCTTAACTACTAGCGGGGGGGCGGGGCGATATACGCAGTATTTT.

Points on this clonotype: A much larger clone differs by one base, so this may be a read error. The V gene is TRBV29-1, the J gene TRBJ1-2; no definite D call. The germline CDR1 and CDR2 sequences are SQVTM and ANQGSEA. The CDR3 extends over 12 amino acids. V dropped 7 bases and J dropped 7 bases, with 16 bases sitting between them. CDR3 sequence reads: CSAVCGVFGYTF. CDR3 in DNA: TGCAGCGCGGTGTGCGGGGTTTTTGGCTACACCTTC.